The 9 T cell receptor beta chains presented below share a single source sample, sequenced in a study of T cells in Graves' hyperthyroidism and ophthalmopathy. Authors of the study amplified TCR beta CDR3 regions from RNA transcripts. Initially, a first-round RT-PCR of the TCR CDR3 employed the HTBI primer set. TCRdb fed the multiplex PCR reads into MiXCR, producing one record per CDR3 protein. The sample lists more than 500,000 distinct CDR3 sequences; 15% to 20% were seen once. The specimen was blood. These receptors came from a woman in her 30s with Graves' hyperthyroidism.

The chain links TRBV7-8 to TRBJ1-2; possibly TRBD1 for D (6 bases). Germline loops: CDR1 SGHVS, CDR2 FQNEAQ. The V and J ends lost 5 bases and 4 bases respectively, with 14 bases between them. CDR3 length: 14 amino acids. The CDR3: CASSAAGVGYGYTF. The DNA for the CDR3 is TGTGCCAGCAGCGCTGCAGGGGTTGGCTATGGCTACACCTTC.

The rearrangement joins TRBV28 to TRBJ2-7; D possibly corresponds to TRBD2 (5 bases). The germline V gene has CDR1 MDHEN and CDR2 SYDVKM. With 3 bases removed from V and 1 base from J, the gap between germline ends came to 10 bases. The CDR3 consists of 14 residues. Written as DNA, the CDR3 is TGTGCCAGCAGTTTGCCTAGCCTTTCCTACGAGCAGTACTTC. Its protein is CASSLPSLSYEQYF.

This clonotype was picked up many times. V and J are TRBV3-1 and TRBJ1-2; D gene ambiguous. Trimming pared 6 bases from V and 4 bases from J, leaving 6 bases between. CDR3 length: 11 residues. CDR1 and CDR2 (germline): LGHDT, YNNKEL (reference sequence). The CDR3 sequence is CASSGSYGYTF. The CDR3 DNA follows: TGTGCCAGCAGTGGATCCTATGGCTACACCTTC.

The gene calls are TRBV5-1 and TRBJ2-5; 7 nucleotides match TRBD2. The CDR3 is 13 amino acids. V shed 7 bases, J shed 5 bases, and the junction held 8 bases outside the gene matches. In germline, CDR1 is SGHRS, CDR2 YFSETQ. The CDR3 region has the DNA TGCGCCAGCCACTCGGGGGGAGCGGAGACCCAGTACTTC. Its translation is CASHSGGAETQYF.

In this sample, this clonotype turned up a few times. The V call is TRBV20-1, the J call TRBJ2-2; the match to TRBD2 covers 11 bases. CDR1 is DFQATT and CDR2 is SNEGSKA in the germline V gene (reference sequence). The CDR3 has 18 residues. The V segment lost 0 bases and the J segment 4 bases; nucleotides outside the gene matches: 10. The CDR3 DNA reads TGCAGTGCTAGAGACCCCTCAACTAGCGGGAGAAGCACCGGGGAGCTGTTTTTT. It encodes CSARDPSTSGRSTGELFF.

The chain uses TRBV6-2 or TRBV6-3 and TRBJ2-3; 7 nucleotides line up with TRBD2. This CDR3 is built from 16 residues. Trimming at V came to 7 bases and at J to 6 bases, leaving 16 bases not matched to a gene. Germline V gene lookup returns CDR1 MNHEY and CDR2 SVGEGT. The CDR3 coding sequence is TGTGCCAGCAATCTAATCGCGGGGGAACGGGGTGATACGCAGTATTTT. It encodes CASNLIAGERGDTQYF.

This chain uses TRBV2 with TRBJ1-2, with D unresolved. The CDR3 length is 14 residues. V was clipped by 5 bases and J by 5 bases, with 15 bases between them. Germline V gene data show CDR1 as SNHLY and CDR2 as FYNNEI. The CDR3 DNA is TGTGCCAGCAGTTCTTCCAGTGGGTCATATGGCTACACCTTC. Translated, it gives CASSSSSGSYGYTF.

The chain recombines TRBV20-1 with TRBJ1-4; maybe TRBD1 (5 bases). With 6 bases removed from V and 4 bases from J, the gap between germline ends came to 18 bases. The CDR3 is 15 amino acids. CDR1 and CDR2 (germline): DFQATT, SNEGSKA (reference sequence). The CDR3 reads CSARLRGRGNEKLFF. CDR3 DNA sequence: TGCAGTGCCAGGCTACGGGGGAGGGGTAATGAAAAACTGTTTTTT.

CDR3 DNA sequence: TGTGCCAGCAGCCGACAGGGCTCTCCCACAGATACGCAGTATTTT. The encoded protein is CASSRQGSPTDTQYF. The rearrangement links TRBV9 to TRBJ2-3; 7 nucleotides align to TRBD1. V lost 4 bases, J lost 2 bases, and 7 bases stayed unmatched. The germline V gene has CDR1 SGDLS and CDR2 YYNGEE. The CDR3 covers 15 residues.